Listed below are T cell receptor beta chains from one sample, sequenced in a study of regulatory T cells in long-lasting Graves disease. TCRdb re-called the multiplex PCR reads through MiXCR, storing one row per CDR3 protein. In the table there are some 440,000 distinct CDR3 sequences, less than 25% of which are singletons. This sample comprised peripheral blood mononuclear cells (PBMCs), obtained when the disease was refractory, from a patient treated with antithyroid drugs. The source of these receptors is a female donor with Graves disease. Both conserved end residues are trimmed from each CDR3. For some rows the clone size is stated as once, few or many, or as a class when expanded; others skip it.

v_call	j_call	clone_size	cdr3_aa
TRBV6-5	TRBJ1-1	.	ASSYSPDSSEAF
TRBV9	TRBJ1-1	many	ASSVLGQNTEAF
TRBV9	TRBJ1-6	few	ASSGDEYSPLH
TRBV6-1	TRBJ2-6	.	ASNVLPGANVLT
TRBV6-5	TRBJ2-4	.	ASSYDPRAKNIQY
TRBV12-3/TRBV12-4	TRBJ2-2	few	ASSFKPRGPLFRELF
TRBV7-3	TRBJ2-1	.	ASSSTSGRAHEQF
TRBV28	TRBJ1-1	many	ASIDRTGPEAF
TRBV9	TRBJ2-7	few	ASSGQSGHEQY
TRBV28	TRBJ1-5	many	ASIWTGGGQPQH
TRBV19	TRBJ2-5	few	ASRPTGRQTQY
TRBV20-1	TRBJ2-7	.	SARDRSGSSYEQY
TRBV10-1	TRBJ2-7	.	ASRGDRKPYEQY
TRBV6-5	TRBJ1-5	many	ASSYQGQGSSNQPQH
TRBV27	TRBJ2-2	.	ASTLGAYGGELF